This T cell receptor beta chain was retrieved from a study of response to subunit inactivated influenza vaccine. The CDR3 runs to 11 residues. CDR1 SGHTA and CDR2 FQGNSA come from the germline V gene. The germline V and J ends were trimmed by 9 bases and 9 bases, with 12 bases remaining between them. This clonotype was observed many times. Its antigen is not identified. The study, taken as a whole, reports: Each seasonal flu vaccination may recruit only limited new T cells, authors suggested.

MiXCR, applied by TCRdb to the RT-PCR reads, yields one record per CDR3 protein. The sample carries 250,000 to 350,000 distinct CDR3 sequences, roughly 20% recorded once. The material sequenced was PBMCs from blood, taken about 19 months after vaccination. The chain employs TRBV7-2 and TRBJ1-5; no firm D call. This TCR came from a man aged 50-75 years who received an inactivated influenza vaccine. The CDR3 is CASANSGPQHF. CDR3 bases: TGTGCCAGTGCCAACAGTGGGCCCCAGCATTTT.